This T cell receptor (beta chain) was captured by sequencing in a study of shared clonotypes between healthy human individuals. Overall study findings and caveats: The sharing of about 5% of naive CD4 clonotypes was seen across a handful of donors.

On this clone itself: The antigen remains unidentified.

Sequencing used immunoSEQ multiplex PCR; TCRdb keeps in-frame clones, though not all of them. The data hold 550,000 to 750,000 clones, with about 95% observed a single time. Germline CDR1 reads PRHDT; CDR2 reads FYEKMQ (reference sequence). V shed 5 bases, J shed 1 base, and the junction held 3 bases outside the gene matches. This CDR3 spans 16 amino acids. Naive CD8 cells, CD45RO-negative and positively selected for CCR7, excluded terminally differentiated effector memory CD45RA+ cells. The chain has TRBV13 and TRBJ2-2; 11 positions agree with TRBD2. The TCR was taken from a woman in her twenties or thirties in good health. Material: naive CD8+ T cells sorted from blood. In DNA, the CDR3 is TGTGCCAGCAGCCCGGGGACTAGCGGGAACACCGGGGAGCTGTTTTTT. Translated: CASSPGTSGNTGELFF.